What follows is one TCR beta chain and its context. This record belongs to a study of blood T cell repertoires in COVID-19. The overall study: COVID-19 samples collected from the United States, Italy and Spain covered acute and convalescent phases.

The CDR3 has 15 residues. Per germline, CDR1 SGHNT and CDR2 YYREEE (reference sequence). V dropped 0 bases and J dropped 6; count of bases not matched to a gene: 3. Sequencing used immunoSEQ multiplex PCR; TCRdb keeps in-frame clones, though not all of them. The sample comprises about 220,000 clones, more than 65% of which are singletons, and 2% to 2.5% rests with the top ten. The chain couples TRBV5-4 to TRBJ1-6; 7 nucleotides line up with TRBD1. Sequencing used peripheral blood. The TCR sequence derives from an older woman with acute or convalescent COVID-19. CDR3 sequence (DNA): TGTGCCAGCAGCTTGGAACAGGGGCGTAATTCACCCCTCCACTTT. This sequence encodes CASSLEQGRNSPLHF.